A single sample gave rise to the 20 T cell receptor beta chains below, sequenced in a study of T cells in Graves' hyperthyroidism and ophthalmopathy. The TCR beta CDR3 regions underwent amplification using RNA transcripts as the source. RT-PCR in the first round (using the HTBI primer set) targeted the TCR CDR3. TCRdb re-called the multiplex PCR reads with MiXCR, one entry per CDR3 protein. This table holds 300,000 or so distinct CDR3 sequences, 18% found once. The sample was blood. The receptors stem from a woman aged 50 to 65 with Graves' hyperthyroidism.

This clonotype was counted only a few times. This chain links TRBV5-5 with TRBJ2-7; 7 nucleotides line up with TRBD2. CDR1 is SGHKS, CDR2 YYEKEE, per germline (reference sequence). J lost 6 bases, V lost 1 base, and 4 bases had no gene match. The CDR3 has 13 residues. The CDR3 is CASSLTTSAEQYF. CDR3 DNA sequence: TGTGCCAGCAGCTTGACTACTAGCGCCGAGCAGTACTTC.

The chain links TRBV4-1 to TRBJ2-1; TRBD2 matches at 9 bases. The CDR3 spans 15 residues. Germline CDR1 and CDR2: MGHRA and YSYEKL. V lost 0 bases and J lost 4; bases outside the gene matches: 1. The CDR3: CASSQDLAGYNEQFF. The CDR3 bases are TGCGCCAGCAGCCAAGATCTAGCGGGGTACAATGAGCAGTTCTTC.

This clonotype has a count of ten or more. The chain couples TRBV28 to TRBJ1-4; D ambiguous. This CDR3 has 14 residues. Trimming left V 4 bases short and J 5 bases short, with 11 bases between. Germline V gene lookup returns CDR1 MDHEN and CDR2 SYDVKM. The CDR3 spells CASSWTDINEKLFF. DNA for the CDR3: TGTGCCAGCAGTTGGACGGATATAAATGAAAAACTGTTTTTT.

This chain uses TRBV4-1 with TRBJ1-2, with TRBD1 matching over 11 bases. J gave up 7 bases and V 4 bases, and 11 bases lay outside the gene matches. This CDR3 comprises 16 residues. Germline CDR1 and CDR2: MGHRA and YSYEKL. The CDR3 sequence: CASSRNEGQGVSGYTF. DNA of the CDR3: TGCGCCAGCAGCCGTAACGAGGGACAGGGGGTGAGTGGCTACACCTTC.

This clonotype turned up a few times. The chain employs TRBV20-1 and TRBJ2-1, with 8 nucleotides matching TRBD2. The CDR3 is 16 amino acids. J lost 5 bases, V lost 1 base, and 10 bases had no gene match. The germline gives CDR1 DFQATT, CDR2 SNEGSKA (reference sequence). CDR3 region: CSARVGLAGRNNEQFF. The DNA for the CDR3 is TGCAGTGCTAGAGTAGGGCTAGCGGGTCGTAACAATGAGCAGTTCTTC.

This clonotype has ten or more counts. The chain has TRBV12-3 or TRBV12-4 and TRBJ1-1; 7 bases fit TRBD1. The CDR3 is 13 amino acids. The junction had 4 bases not matched to a gene; V was cut back by 5 bases and J by 4 bases. CDR3 residues: CASSRAGGTEAFF. In nucleotides, the CDR3 is TGTGCCAGCAGTCGAGCAGGGGGCACTGAAGCTTTCTTT.

In this sample, this clonotype turned up many times. The gene calls are TRBV18 and TRBJ2-3; D uncertain. V dropped 0 bases and J dropped 0 bases, with 7 bases sitting between them. The CDR3 is made up of 15 amino acids. The germline V gene encodes CDR1 KGHSH and CDR2 LQKENI. The CDR3 spells CASSPPHGSTDTQYF. The CDR3 DNA follows: TGTGCCAGCTCACCACCGCACGGTAGCACAGATACGCAGTATTTT. Complete variable domain (other parts from reference TRBV18 and TRBJ2-3): NAGVMQNPRHLVRRRGQEARLRCSPMKGHSHVYWYRQLPEEGLKFMVYLQKENIIDESGMPKERFSAEFPKEGPSILRIQQVVRGDSAAYFCASSPPHGSTDTQYFGPGTRLTVL.

This clonotype occurred many times. This chain connects TRBV20-1 to TRBJ1-1; D remains ambiguous. The CDR3 contains 12 residues. V was trimmed by 3 bases and J by 6 bases, leaving 11 bases between them. CDR1 and CDR2 from the germline V gene are DFQATT and SNEGSKA (reference sequence). In DNA, the CDR3 is TGCAGTGCTAGTACAGAGTCGGCTGAAGCTTTCTTT. It yields the protein CSASTESAEAFF.

This sequence joins TRBV20-1 and TRBJ2-1, with 8 positions matching TRBD1. Trimming took 3 bases from V and 3 from J; bases not matched to a gene: 4. CDR1 DFQATT and CDR2 SNEGSKA come from the germline V gene (reference sequence). This CDR3 has 14 amino acids. The CDR3 nucleotides are TGCAGTGCTAGTCAGGGGGCTTTCTACAATGAGCAGTTCTTC. Its protein product is CSASQGAFYNEQFF.

V usage is TRBV13 and J usage is TRBJ1-4, with 8 nucleotides matching TRBD1. Germline V gives CDR1 PRHDT, CDR2 FYEKMQ (reference sequence). CDR3 length: 15 amino acids. V shed 4 bases, J shed 5 bases, and the junction held 6 bases outside the gene matches. The CDR3 loop reads CASSSFQGANEKLFF. The CDR3 region has the DNA TGTGCCAGCAGCTCGTTTCAGGGGGCAAATGAAAAACTGTTTTTT.

The CDR3 reads CASSQETGGYNEQFF. In nucleotides, the CDR3 is TGCGCCAGCAGCCAAGAAACAGGCGGATACAATGAGCAGTTCTTC. This sequence joins TRBV4-1 and TRBJ2-1; a possible D gene is TRBD1 (5 bases). Trimming stripped 0 bases from V and 4 bases from J, with 10 bases between. Germline V gene data show CDR1 as MGHRA and CDR2 as YSYEKL. This CDR3 comprises 15 residues.

The chain couples TRBV20-1 to TRBJ1-4; 10 nucleotides agree with TRBD1. From germline, CDR1 is DFQATT and CDR2 SNEGSKA (reference sequence). J was trimmed by 8 bases and V by 5 bases; bases with no gene match: 5. This CDR3 is 13 amino acids long. CDR3 region: CSALGTGDEKLFF. The CDR3 coding sequence is TGCAGTGCTCTGGGGACAGGGGACGAAAAACTGTTTTTT.

This chain links TRBV5-6 with TRBJ2-4; tentatively, D is TRBD2 (6 bases). Germline loops: CDR1 SGHDT, CDR2 YYEEEE. The CDR3 is 16 amino acids. Trimming stripped 2 bases from V and 3 bases from J, with 15 bases between. CDR3 region: CASSFGIAENKNIQYF. The CDR3 nucleotides are TGTGCCAGCAGCTTCGGTATAGCGGAAAACAAAAACATTCAGTACTTC.

This chain connects TRBV6-2 or TRBV6-3 to TRBJ2-1; 7 positions agree with TRBD2. The CDR3 runs to 14 residues. The germline V gene encodes CDR1 MNHEY and CDR2 SVGEGT. V lost 7 bases, J lost 8 bases, and 11 bases stayed unmatched. The CDR3 DNA reads TGTGCCAGCATTAACCCGAGCGGGACGGATGAGCAGTTCTTC. This encodes CASINPSGTDEQFF.

The chain uses TRBV30 and TRBJ2-2, with TRBD2 identical over 14 bases. Trimming took 7 bases from V and 6 from J; bases not matched to a gene: 7. The CDR3 totals 15 residues. CDR1 is GTSNPN and CDR2 is SVGIG in the germline V gene (reference sequence). This CDR3 is CALGTSGSGAGELFF. CDR3 DNA sequence: TGTGCCTTAGGGACTAGCGGGAGTGGGGCCGGGGAGCTGTTTTTT.

The chain couples TRBV28 to TRBJ1-2; D not certain. The CDR3 length is 14 residues. With 5 bases removed from V and 8 bases from J, the gap between germline ends came to 18 bases. Germline CDR1 reads MDHEN; CDR2 reads SYDVKM. The CDR3 bases are TGTGCCAGCAGTACCCCGACCGAATTGTGGGGCTACACCTTC. Translated, it gives CASSTPTELWGYTF.

Notes on this clonotype: A read error may be the cause here, since a much bigger clone is one base away. The chain has TRBV27 and TRBJ2-5; perhaps TRBD1 as D (5 bases). CDR3 size: 16 residues. Trimming took off 7 bases at V and 4 bases at J, with 22 bases between the two ends. Germline values: CDR1 MNHEY, CDR2 SMNVEV (reference sequence). CDR3: CASNRGKGMHGETQYF. CDR3 DNA: TGTGCCAGCAATAGGGGAAAGGGGATGCATGGAGAGACCCAGTACTTC.

This chain connects TRBV5-5 to TRBJ1-1, with 7 positions matching TRBD1. The CDR3 contains 18 residues. The V and J ends lost 0 bases and 0 bases, in that order; junction bases with no gene match: 11. Germline assignment: CDR1 SGHKS and CDR2 YYEKEE (reference sequence). This CDR3 reads CASSLVKRGQLMNTEAFF. CDR3 coding DNA: TGTGCCAGCAGCTTGGTCAAAAGGGGACAGTTGATGAACACTGAAGCTTTCTTT.

This clonotype showed up just a few times. The chain uses TRBV4-1 and TRBJ2-7; unclear D gene. The CDR3 is made up of 13 amino acids. The germline gives CDR1 MGHRA, CDR2 YSYEKL. The germline V and J ends were trimmed by 2 bases and 4 bases, with 9 bases remaining between them. The CDR3 is CASSQKTEYEQYF. Here the CDR3 DNA reads TGCGCCAGCAGCCAAAAGACCGAATACGAGCAGTACTTC.

This clonotype was observed many times. V and J are TRBV3-1 and TRBJ2-1, with 7 bases matching TRBD2. With 4 bases clipped from V and 10 bases from J, the junction kept 7 bases outside the gene matches. The CDR3 has 13 amino acids. From germline, CDR1 is LGHDT and CDR2 YNNKEL (reference sequence). The CDR3, as DNA: TGTGCCAGCAGCCTAGCGGGCATAGGAGAGCAGTTCTTC. Its protein product is CASSLAGIGEQFF.